This T cell receptor (beta chain) was sequenced for a study of T cell clones after liver transplantation. Study information: Pre-transplant mixed lymphocyte reactions yielded third-party-reactive TCRbeta sequences as comparators for graft-donor-reactive sequences. Without induction therapy, subjects received standard immunosuppression until 12-24 months post-transplant.

Between the trimmed V and J ends, which lost 1 base and 4 bases, there was a span of 11 bases. This CDR3 is built from 14 residues. Looked up from germline, CDR1 is SGHDT and CDR2 is YYEEEE. The repertoire was sequenced with immunoSEQ multiplex PCR; TCRdb's copy has only in-frame clones and lacks some. The repertoire consists of 50,000 or so clones, with 55% to 75% occurring once and the leading ten covering 9.9%. The clonotype was recovered from a human patient who received a liver transplant. Some T cells may trace back to the graft donor. The sequences come from CD4+ T cells from blood, collected more than 52 months after liver transplant. This chain links TRBV5-6 with TRBJ1-1; TRBD1 is a possible D gene (6 bases). This CDR3 reads CASSLIRGATEAFF. The CDR3, as DNA: TGTGCCAGCAGCTTGATTCGGGGGGCCACTGAAGCTTTCTTT.